The following is a T cell receptor (beta chain) sequence with its context. Its matching antigen is unknown. V lost 5 bases and J 4 bases, leaving 6 bases between the germline ends. The CDR3 has 12 amino acids. The V gene's germline CDR1 is MNHEY and CDR2 SMNVEV (reference sequence). This entry is derived from a study of OX40 agonist ivuxolimab in advanced cancers. Study at large: The study treated patients with ivuxolimab, an agonistic anti-OX40 (CD134) antibody. Overall study results and limits: Antigen specificity remained undetermined for the expanded peripheral T cells.

Autoimmune disease history or systemic immunosuppression disqualified patients. Researchers took blood at baseline, on cycle 4 day 1, and on cycle 7 day 1. The assay was immunoSEQ multiplex PCR, and TCRdb's table has in-frame clones only and misses some. The sample contains more than 35,000 clones, over 60% of which appear only once. This TCR came from an adult with an advanced solid tumor such as melanoma, head and neck, liver or kidney cancer. The rearrangement links TRBV27 to TRBJ2-1, with a tentative D call TRBD1 (5 bases). The material was CD4+ or CD8+ T cells sorted from blood, obtained in a trial of the OX40 agonist ivuxolimab. The CDR3 DNA sequence: TGTGCCAGCAGTGGGGCTTACAATGAGCAGTTCTTC. Translation gives CASSGAYNEQFF.